The 24 T cell receptor beta chains presented below share a single source sample, sequenced in a study of cytomegalovirus exposure and HLA in healthy donors. This PCR relied on a set of 60 Vbeta primers and 13 Jbeta primers. Libraries were prepared by immunoSEQ multiplex PCR; TCRdb keeps only in-frame clonotypes and omits some of them. This sample contains tens of thousands of clones. Sequences were obtained from PBMCs. The receptor source for this set is a woman younger than 35 in good health and CMV-seronegative.

The chain combines TRBV19 with TRBJ2-7, with TRBD1 identical over 9 bases. The CDR3 loop spans 16 amino acids. CDR1 is LNHDA and CDR2 is SQIVND in the germline V gene (reference sequence). The ends lost 5 bases at V and 2 bases at J; junction bases unmatched: 10. The CDR3 sequence: CASSAHTGGETYEQYF. The CDR3 nucleotides are TGTGCCAGTAGTGCACACACAGGGGGCGAAACCTACGAGCAGTACTTC.

The V gene is TRBV25-1, the J gene TRBJ2-7, with TRBD1 as a possible D gene (6 bases). Germline CDR1 reads MGHDK; CDR2 reads SYGVNS. This CDR3 region has 16 residues. Trimming left V 5 bases short and J 0 bases short, with 17 bases between. DNA for the CDR3: TGTGCCAGCAGTCCTTCGGACAGCCTAGACTCCTACGAGCAGTACTTC. It is translated as CASSPSDSLDSYEQYF.

This rearrangement joins TRBV6-5 to TRBJ1-2, with D perhaps matching TRBD1 (6 bases). The V and J ends lost 5 bases and 8 bases respectively, with 21 bases between them. The germline gives CDR1 MNHEY, CDR2 SVGAGI. The CDR3 extends over 15 amino acids. The CDR3 spells CASSPLAGTGGGYTF. The CDR3 bases are TGTGCCAGCAGTCCCTTGGCCGGGACGGGGGGCGGCTACACCTTC.

This chain joins TRBV7-2 and TRBJ2-1; D remains ambiguous. Germline-derived CDR1 and CDR2 are SGHTA and FQGNSA. Trimming left V 4 bases short and J 3 bases short, with 7 bases between. This CDR3 region has 13 residues. The CDR3 spells CASSYSRYNEQFF. As DNA, the CDR3 is TGTGCCAGCAGCTACTCTCGCTACAATGAGCAGTTCTTC.

This rearrangement joins TRBV9 to TRBJ1-1; D not certain. The ends were cut back, 0 bases at V and 6 bases at J, with 9 bases in the middle. The CDR3 extends over 13 amino acids. CDR1 is SGDLS, CDR2 YYNGEE, per germline. Here the CDR3 reads CASSVVVGPEAFF. The CDR3, as DNA: TGTGCCAGCAGCGTAGTAGTGGGCCCTGAAGCTTTCTTT.

This chain uses TRBV25-1 with TRBJ2-1; D is perhaps TRBD2 (6 bases). Germline CDR1 is MGHDK and CDR2 is SYGVNS. The V gene lost 1 base and the J gene lost 0 bases, with 16 bases spanning the gap. The CDR3 runs to 18 residues. CDR3 bases: TGTGCCAGCAGTGAATCTGGCGGGGAGACCAGCTCCTACAATGAGCAGTTCTTC. This encodes CASSESGGETSSYNEQFF.

The genes are TRBV5-1 and TRBJ2-1; 7 bases are shared with TRBD2. CDR3 size: 11 residues. The J segment lost 9 bases and the V segment lost 9 bases, leaving 6 bases of the junction unmatched. In germline, CDR1 is SGHRS, CDR2 YFSETQ. DNA of the CDR3: TGCGCCATCGGACTAGTCAGTGAGCAGTTCTTC. Its translation: CAIGLVSEQFF.

The rearrangement links TRBV4-2 to TRBJ2-1; the match to TRBD2 covers 9 bases. Germline V gives CDR1 LGHNA, CDR2 YNFKEQ. The CDR3 totals 16 residues. V lost 5 bases, J lost 5 bases, and 10 bases stayed unmatched. Here the CDR3 DNA reads TGTGCCAGCAGCTCTTCGGAACAGCGGGAGGACAATGAGCAGTTCTTC. Protein product: CASSSSEQREDNEQFF.

The genes are TRBV29-1 and TRBJ2-1; 10 nucleotides line up with TRBD2. The J segment lost 8 bases and the V segment lost 6 bases, leaving 10 bases of the junction unmatched. This CDR3 is built from 14 residues. Germline lookup yields CDR1 SQVTM and CDR2 ANQGSEA. The CDR3 protein is CSVGGLATAHEQFF. In DNA, the CDR3 is TGCAGCGTGGGGGGACTAGCGACGGCGCATGAGCAGTTCTTC.

The chain uses TRBV11-2 and TRBJ1-1; D is undetermined. Trimming cost V 6 bases and J 1 base, with 9 bases left between them. This CDR3 region has 13 residues. Germline V gives CDR1 SGHAT, CDR2 FQNNGV. DNA of the CDR3: TGTGCCAGCAGTCTTAATAAGAACACTGAAGCTTTCTTT. Translating it yields CASSLNKNTEAFF.

The J gene is TRBJ2-7, the V gene TRBV7-9; D perhaps matches TRBD1 (7 bases). The CDR3 has 12 amino acids. V lost 11 bases and J lost 4, with 15 bases in between. Germline loops: CDR1 SEHNR, CDR2 FQNEAQ (reference sequence). Here the CDR3 reads CAEEGAHYEQYF. The DNA for the CDR3 is TGTGCCGAGGAGGGGGCTCATTACGAGCAGTACTTC.

This chain connects TRBV28 to TRBJ2-6; possibly TRBD1 for D (6 bases). Germline CDR1 is MDHEN and CDR2 is SYDVKM. V lost 6 bases to trimming and J lost 6 bases, with 12 bases between them. CDR3 size: 14 residues. In DNA form, the CDR3 reads TGTGCCAGCAGACAACAGGGTAAGGCCAACGTCCTGACTTTC. Translation gives CASRQQGKANVLTF.

This chain joins TRBV4-1 and TRBJ1-2, with TRBD1 as a possible D gene (6 bases). Germline CDR1 MGHRA, CDR2 YSYEKL. CDR3 size: 15 residues. Trimming removed 3 bases at V and 4 bases at J, with 15 bases between. CDR3 coding DNA: TGCGCCAGCAGCCACACGATGGGGGGGCTCTATGGCTACACCTTC. This sequence encodes CASSHTMGGLYGYTF.

The chain joins TRBV7-6 to TRBJ1-1; TRBD1 aligns across 10 bases. J was trimmed by 9 bases and V by 4 bases; bases with no gene match: 8. Germline CDR1 reads SGHVS; CDR2 reads FNYEAQ. This CDR3 spans 14 amino acids. Written as DNA, the CDR3 is TGTGCCAGCAGCTCCGGGACAGGGGTAGTTAAAGCTTTCTTT. Translation: CASSSGTGVVKAFF.

The chain links TRBV28 to TRBJ2-2, with 9 bases matching TRBD2. The length of the CDR3 is 13 residues. From germline, CDR1 is MDHEN and CDR2 SYDVKM. The CDR3 DNA reads as TGTGCAGCGGGAGGAGGAGCGACCGGGGAGCTGTTTTTT. Translating gives CAAGGGATGELFF.

The chain recombines TRBV7-9 with TRBJ2-1; 10 bases are shared with TRBD2. This CDR3 spans 16 amino acids. Germline values: CDR1 SEHNR, CDR2 FQNEAQ (reference sequence). Losses at the gene ends were 5 bases for V and 2 bases for J; bases not matched to a gene: 6. In DNA form, the CDR3 reads TGTGCCAGCAGCCCTACTAGCGGGGCCCCCTACAATGAGCAGTTCTTC. Translating it yields CASSPTSGAPYNEQFF.

The chain uses TRBV29-1 and TRBJ1-5; no reliable D call. CDR3 length: 13 amino acids. From germline, CDR1 is SQVTM and CDR2 ANQGSEA. V shed 7 bases and J shed 2 bases, with 12 bases lying between them. The CDR3 DNA follows: TGCAGCGCCCTGGGCCCTGGCAATCAGCCCCAGCATTTT. Its translation: CSALGPGNQPQHF.

This rearrangement joins TRBV9 to TRBJ2-3, with TRBD2 identical over 7 bases. V was pared by 4 bases and J by 5 bases, with 7 bases of the junction left unmatched. Germline loops: CDR1 SGDLS, CDR2 YYNGEE. CDR3 length: 14 residues. As DNA, the CDR3 is TGTGCCAGCAGCCCGAGCGGGAACCAAGATACGCAGTATTTT. It translates to CASSPSGNQDTQYF.

The V and J genes are TRBV6-7 and TRBJ2-7; 7 bases agree with TRBD2. TRBV6-7 belongs to the ORF category, with a function that is uncertain. This CDR3 spans 16 amino acids. Unmatched junction bases numbered 17, after V lost 6 bases and J lost 6 bases. The DNA for the CDR3 is TGTGCCAGCAGACGGCCGGGAGGCCGATGTAGGGGCGAGCAGTACTTC. Translated: CASRRPGGRCRGEQYF.

The chain has TRBV18 and TRBJ2-5, with TRBD2 matching 7 bases. J lost 1 base, V lost 8 bases, and 10 bases had no gene match. Germline V gene data show CDR1 as KGHSH and CDR2 as LQKENI. This CDR3 comprises 15 residues. CDR3 bases: TGTGCCAGCGCCCAGGGAGGGGCCCTCCAAGAGACCCAGTACTTC. This gives the protein CASAQGGALQETQYF.

The V call is TRBV7-8, the J call TRBJ2-7, with 9 bases identical to TRBD2. This CDR3 is built from 16 residues. Germline trimming cut 5 bases from V and 0 bases from J; bases unmatched to any gene: 8. Per the germline V gene, CDR1 is SGHVS and CDR2 is FQNEAQ. The CDR3: CASSPWTSVDSYEQYF. CDR3 coding DNA: TGTGCCAGCAGCCCCTGGACTAGCGTAGACTCCTACGAGCAGTACTTC.

This chain links TRBV9 with TRBJ2-1, with 7 bases fitting TRBD2. Unmatched junction bases numbered 8, after V lost 3 bases and J lost 8 bases. The germline V gene encodes CDR1 SGDLS and CDR2 YYNGEE. The CDR3 is 14 amino acids. Written as DNA, the CDR3 is TGTGCCAGCAGCGGATCGGGCGGGAGCGATGAGCAGTTCTTC. Translating gives CASSGSGGSDEQFF.

The CDR3 sequence: CASSYTGGPNTGELFF. CDR3 nucleotide sequence: TGTGCCAGCAGTTACACGGGGGGGCCGAACACCGGGGAGCTGTTTTTT. The rearrangement joins TRBV6-5 to TRBJ2-2, with 8 bases that match TRBD2. The germline V gene encodes CDR1 MNHEY and CDR2 SVGAGI. The CDR3 consists of 16 residues. Unmatched junction bases numbered 2, after V lost 2 bases and J lost 0 bases.

In nucleotides, the CDR3 is TGTGCCAGCAGTAAGGGGCAGGGGAGGGATCAGCCCCAGCATTTT. Its protein is CASSKGQGRDQPQHF. This chain joins TRBV5-4 and TRBJ1-5; D is possibly TRBD1 (6 bases). Between the trimmed V and J ends, which lost 5 bases and 5 bases, there was a span of 17 bases. The germline CDR1 and CDR2 sequences are SGHNT and YYREEE (reference sequence). The CDR3 length is 15 residues.